This TCR beta chain was recovered during a study of OX40 agonist ivuxolimab in advanced cancers. With respect to the entire study: Ivuxolimab was a fully human IgG2 agonistic monoclonal antibody targeting the costimulatory receptor OX40 (CD134). Intravenous ivuxolimab was administered to patients every 2 weeks at six dose levels: 0.01, 0.1, 0.3, 1.5, 3 and 10 mg/kg. Among the roughly 50 dose-escalation patients, some 19 had hepatocellular carcinoma, around 15 melanoma, 9 renal cell carcinoma and 9 head and neck cancer. In the dose-escalation cohort, around four fifths of patients were male, and the mean age was around 60 years, with a range of 23 to 79. Prior anti-PD-1, anti-PD-L1 or anti-CTLA-4 therapy was permitted, and approximately 40% of dose-escalation patients had received checkpoint inhibitors. Three dose-escalation patients achieved partial responses, one with hepatocellular carcinoma and two with cutaneous melanoma. Peripheral TCRbeta sequencing was intended to test whether TCR sequence diversity was altered and clonal T-cell expansion was caused by ivuxolimab. The paper reports the monotherapy dose-escalation portion (N = 52 patients) of the phase I ivuxolimab trial.

Based on the germline V gene, the CDR1 and CDR2 sequences are MNHEY and SVGAGI. From the cysteine through the phenylalanine, the CDR3 covers 15 amino acids. CDR3 DNA only is kept here, 45 bases in frame from base 1. The V end gives up 5 bases and the J end 0 bases, leaving 4 bases in the junction not matched to a gene. To sequence the TCRbeta CDR3 region, genomic DNA was isolated from the sorted cells. The immunoSEQ Assay was used for sequencing of TCRbeta CDR3 regions. This immuneACCESS table, as held by TCRdb, lists in-frame sequences with V and J called but not all clones. Of the missing ones, under half trace to an unresolved V gene in checked studies; the others have no known cause. The sample includes 39,000 or so clones, with 80% to 95% observed a single time. Roughly 21% of the sample lies in the top ten. Patients with autoimmune disease history or receiving systemic immunosuppression were excluded from the trial. Peripheral blood for TCR sequencing was collected from all dose cohorts at baseline, on cycle 4 day 1, and on cycle 7 day 1. Samples were obtained from an open-label, multicenter, first-in-human phase I dose-escalation trial of ivuxolimab. The trial enrolled adults with locally advanced or metastatic head and neck squamous cell, hepatocellular, melanoma or renal cell carcinoma. Before TCR sequencing, CD4+ T cells and CD8+ T cells were sorted from peripheral blood as separate populations.

The investigation overall reported the following: On average, CD8+ T cells showed more expanded clones than CD4+ T cells after ivuxolimab. The antigen specificity of the peripheral T cells that underwent clonal expansion was not determined. Low levels of normalized T-cell clonal expansion were also seen in some patients who did not respond. At doses from 0.1 to 3.0 mg/kg, clonal expansion was seen in both CD4+ and CD8+ blood T cells between baseline and week 6. In partial responders in the 0.1-3.0 mg/kg groups, normalized peripheral clonal expansion was found to be among the lowest, especially among CD8+ T cells.

Points on this clone: Its antigen is unknown. Nothing much larger sits one base from this clone, and base qualities are not available.

The TCR sequence derives from an adult with an advanced solid tumor such as melanoma, head and neck, liver or kidney cancer. The material was CD4+ or CD8+ T cells sorted from blood, obtained in a trial of the OX40 agonist ivuxolimab. The chain is made from TRBV6-5 and TRBJ1-3; 7 nucleotides in the junction match TRBD1. The bases read TGTGCCAGCAGTACGGGACAGTACTCTGGAAACACCATATATTTT. Translated, this gives CASSTGQYSGNTIYF.